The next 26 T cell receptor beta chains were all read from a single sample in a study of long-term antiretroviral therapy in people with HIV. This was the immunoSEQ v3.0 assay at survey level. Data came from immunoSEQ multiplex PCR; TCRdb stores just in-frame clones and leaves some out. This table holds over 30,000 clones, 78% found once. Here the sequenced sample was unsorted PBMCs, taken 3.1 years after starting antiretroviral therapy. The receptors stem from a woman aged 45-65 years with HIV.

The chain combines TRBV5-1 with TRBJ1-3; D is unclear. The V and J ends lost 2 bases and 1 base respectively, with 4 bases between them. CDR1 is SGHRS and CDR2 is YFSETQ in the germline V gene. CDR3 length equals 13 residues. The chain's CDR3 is CASSFSSGNTIYF. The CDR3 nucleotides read TGCGCCAGCAGCTTTAGTTCTGGAAACACCATATATTTT.

CDR3 nucleotides: TGTGCCAGCAGCTTAATGGGAGCGGGGGGCTACAATGAGCAGTTCTTC. Translated, it gives CASSLMGAGGYNEQFF. J is TRBJ2-1 and V is TRBV7-3, with 9 nucleotides matching TRBD2. The CDR3 loop spans 16 amino acids. The junction had 4 bases not matched to a gene; V was cut back by 1 base and J by 3 bases. Germline CDR1 SGHTA, CDR2 FQGTGA. Complete variable domain (other parts from reference TRBV7-3 and TRBJ2-1): GAGVSQTPSNKVTEKGKYVELRCDPISGHTALYWYRQSLGQGPEFLIYFQGTGAADDSGLPNDRFFAVRPEGSVSTLKIQRTERGDSAVYLCASSLMGAGGYNEQFFGPGTRLTVL.

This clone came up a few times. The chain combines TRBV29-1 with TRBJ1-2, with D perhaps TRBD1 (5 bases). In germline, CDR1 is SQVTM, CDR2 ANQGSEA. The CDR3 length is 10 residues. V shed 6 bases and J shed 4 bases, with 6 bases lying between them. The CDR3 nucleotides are TGCAGCGTGCAGGGCTATGGCTACACCTTC. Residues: CSVQGYGYTF.

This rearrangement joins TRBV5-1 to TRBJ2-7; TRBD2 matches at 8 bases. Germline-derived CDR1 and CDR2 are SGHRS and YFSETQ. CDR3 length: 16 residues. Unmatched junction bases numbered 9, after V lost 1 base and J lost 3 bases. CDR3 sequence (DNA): TGCGCCAGCAGCTTGCGCGGGGGGCAGGAGGGCTACGAGCAGTACGTC. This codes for CASSLRGGQEGYEQYV.

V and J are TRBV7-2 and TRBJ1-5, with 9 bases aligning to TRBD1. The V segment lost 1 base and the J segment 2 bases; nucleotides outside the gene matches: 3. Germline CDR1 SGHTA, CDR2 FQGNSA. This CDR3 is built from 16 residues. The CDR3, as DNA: TGTGCCAGCAGCTTAGAATGGACAGGGGGCAATCAGCCCCAGCATTTT. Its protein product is CASSLEWTGGNQPQHF.

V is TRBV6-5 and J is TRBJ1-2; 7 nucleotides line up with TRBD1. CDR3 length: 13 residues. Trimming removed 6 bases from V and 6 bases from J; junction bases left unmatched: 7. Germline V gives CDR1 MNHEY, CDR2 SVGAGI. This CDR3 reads CASSQDRVDGYTF. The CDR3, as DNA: TGTGCCAGCAGCCAAGACAGGGTAGATGGCTACACCTTC.

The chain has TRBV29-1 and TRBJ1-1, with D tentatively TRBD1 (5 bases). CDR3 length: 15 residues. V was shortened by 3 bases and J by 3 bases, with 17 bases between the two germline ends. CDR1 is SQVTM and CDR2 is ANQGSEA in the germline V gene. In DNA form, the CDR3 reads TGCAGCGTTGAGCCAGCCCGGGGGGTATACACTGAAGCTTTCTTT. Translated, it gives CSVEPARGVYTEAFF.

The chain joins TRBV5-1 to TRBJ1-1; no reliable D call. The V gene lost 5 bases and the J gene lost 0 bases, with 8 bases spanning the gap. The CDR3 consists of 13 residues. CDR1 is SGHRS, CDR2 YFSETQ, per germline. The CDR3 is CASRWQVNTEAFF. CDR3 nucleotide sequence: TGCGCCAGCAGGTGGCAGGTGAACACTGAAGCTTTCTTT.

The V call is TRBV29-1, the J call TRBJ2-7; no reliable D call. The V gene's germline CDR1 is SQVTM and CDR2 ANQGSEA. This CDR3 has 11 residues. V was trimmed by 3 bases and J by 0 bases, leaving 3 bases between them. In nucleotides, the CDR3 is TGCAGCGTTGACGACTCCTACGAGCAGTACTTC. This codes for CSVDDSYEQYF.

The chain's CDR3 is CASSPPRTPGGYTF. The CDR3, as DNA: TGTGCCAGCAGCCCTCCTAGGACACCCGGTGGCTACACCTTC. V usage is TRBV9 and J usage is TRBJ1-2; maybe TRBD1 (5 bases). The germline V and J ends were trimmed by 4 bases and 7 bases, with 17 bases remaining between them. Germline lookup yields CDR1 SGDLS and CDR2 YYNGEE. CDR3 length equals 14 residues.

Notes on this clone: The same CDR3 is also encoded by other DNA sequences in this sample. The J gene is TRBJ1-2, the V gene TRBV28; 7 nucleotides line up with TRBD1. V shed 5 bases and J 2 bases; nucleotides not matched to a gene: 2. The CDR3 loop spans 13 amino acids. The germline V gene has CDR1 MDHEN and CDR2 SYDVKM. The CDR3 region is CASSRGPNYGYTF. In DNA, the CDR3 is TGTGCCAGCAGTAGGGGGCCCAACTATGGCTACACCTTC.

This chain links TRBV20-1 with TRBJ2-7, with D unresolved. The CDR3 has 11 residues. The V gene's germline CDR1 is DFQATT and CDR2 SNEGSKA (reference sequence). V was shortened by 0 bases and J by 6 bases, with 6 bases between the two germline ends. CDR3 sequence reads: CSARDDGEQYF. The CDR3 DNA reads TGCAGTGCTAGAGATGACGGCGAGCAGTACTTC.

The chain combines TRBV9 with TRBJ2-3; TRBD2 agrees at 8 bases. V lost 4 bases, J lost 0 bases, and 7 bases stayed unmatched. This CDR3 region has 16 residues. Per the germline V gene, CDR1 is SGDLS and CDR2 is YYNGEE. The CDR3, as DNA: TGTGCCAGCAGCCCACGGGGGGGTCGTAGCACAGATACGCAGTATTTT. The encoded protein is CASSPRGGRSTDTQYF.

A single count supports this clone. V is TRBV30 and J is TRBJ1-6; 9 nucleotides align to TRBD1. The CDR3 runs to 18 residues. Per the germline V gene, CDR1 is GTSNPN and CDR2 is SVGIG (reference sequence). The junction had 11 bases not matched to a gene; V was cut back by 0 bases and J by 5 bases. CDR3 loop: CAWSVGTGILRDNSPLHF. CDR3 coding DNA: TGTGCCTGGAGTGTCGGGACAGGGATTTTGAGGGATAATTCACCCCTCCACTTT.

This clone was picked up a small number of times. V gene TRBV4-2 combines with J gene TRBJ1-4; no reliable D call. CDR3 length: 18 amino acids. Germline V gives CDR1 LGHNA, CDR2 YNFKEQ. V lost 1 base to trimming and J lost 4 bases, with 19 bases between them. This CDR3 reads CASSQGNPTGEGNEKLFF. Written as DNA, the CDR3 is TGTGCCAGCAGCCAAGGGAACCCGACGGGAGAGGGTAATGAAAAACTGTTTTTT.

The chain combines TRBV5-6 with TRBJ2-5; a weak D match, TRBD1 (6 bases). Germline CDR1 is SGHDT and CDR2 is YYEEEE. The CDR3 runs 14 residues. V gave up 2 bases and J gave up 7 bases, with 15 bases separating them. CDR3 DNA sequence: TGTGCCAGCAGCTTCGGGGTACAGGGTGGGACCCAGTACTTC. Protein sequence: CASSFGVQGGTQYF.

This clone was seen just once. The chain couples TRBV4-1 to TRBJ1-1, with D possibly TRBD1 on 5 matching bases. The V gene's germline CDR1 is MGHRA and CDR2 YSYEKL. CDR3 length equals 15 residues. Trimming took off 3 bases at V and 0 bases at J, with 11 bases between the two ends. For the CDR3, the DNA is TGCGCCAGCAGCCACCCGACAGAGTTGAACACTGAAGCTTTCTTT. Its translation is CASSHPTELNTEAFF.

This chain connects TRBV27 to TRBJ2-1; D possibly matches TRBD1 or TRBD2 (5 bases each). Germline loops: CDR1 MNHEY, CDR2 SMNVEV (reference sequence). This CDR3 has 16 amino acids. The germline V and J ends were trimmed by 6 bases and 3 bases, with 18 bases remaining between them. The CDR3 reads CASRPPGTPFYNEQFF. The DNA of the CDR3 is TGTGCCAGCAGACCACCCGGGACGCCGTTCTACAATGAGCAGTTCTTC.

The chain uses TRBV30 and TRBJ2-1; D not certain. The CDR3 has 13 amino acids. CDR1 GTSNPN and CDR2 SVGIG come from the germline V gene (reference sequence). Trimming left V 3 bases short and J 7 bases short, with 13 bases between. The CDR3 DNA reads TGTGCCTGGAGATGGCTAGTAACGAATGAGCAGTTCTTC. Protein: CAWRWLVTNEQFF.

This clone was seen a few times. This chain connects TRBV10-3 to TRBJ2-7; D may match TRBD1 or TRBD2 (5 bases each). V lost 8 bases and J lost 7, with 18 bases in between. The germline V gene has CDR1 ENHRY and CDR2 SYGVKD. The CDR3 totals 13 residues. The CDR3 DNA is TGTGCCATCTCTGATGGGACCCCCCCTGAGCAGTACTTC. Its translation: CAISDGTPPEQYF.

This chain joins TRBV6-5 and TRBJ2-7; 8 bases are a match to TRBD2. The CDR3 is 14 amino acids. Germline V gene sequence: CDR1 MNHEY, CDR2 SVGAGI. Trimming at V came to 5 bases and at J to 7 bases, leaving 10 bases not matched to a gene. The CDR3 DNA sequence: TGTGCCAGCAGTGGGTCAGCGGGGGTGCAAGAGCAGTACTTC. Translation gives CASSGSAGVQEQYF.

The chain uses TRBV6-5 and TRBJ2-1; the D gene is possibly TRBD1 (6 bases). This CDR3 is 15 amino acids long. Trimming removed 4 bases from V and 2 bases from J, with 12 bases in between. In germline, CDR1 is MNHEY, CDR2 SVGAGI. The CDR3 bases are TGTGCCAGCAGTTTGGGACACCACGCCTACAATGAGCAGTTCTTC. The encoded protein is CASSLGHHAYNEQFF.

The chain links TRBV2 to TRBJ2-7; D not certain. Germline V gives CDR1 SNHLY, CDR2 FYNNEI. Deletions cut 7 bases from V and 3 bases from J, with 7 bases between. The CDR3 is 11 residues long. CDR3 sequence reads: CASIDFYEQYF. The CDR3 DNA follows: TGTGCCAGCATCGACTTCTACGAGCAGTACTTC. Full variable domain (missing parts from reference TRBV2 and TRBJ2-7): EPEVTQTPSHQVTQMGQEVILRCVPISNHLYFYWYRQILGQKVEFLVSFYNNEISEKSEIFDDQFSVERPDGSNFTLKIRSTKLEDSAMYFCASIDFYEQYFGPGTRLTVT.

The CDR3 loop reads CASSLSVFQETQYF. Here the CDR3 DNA reads TGTGCCAGCAGCTTGAGTGTTTTTCAAGAGACCCAGTACTTC. This sequence joins TRBV13 and TRBJ2-5; D is unresolved. CDR3 length equals 14 residues. Germline V gives CDR1 PRHDT, CDR2 FYEKMQ (reference sequence). The V gene lost 3 bases and the J gene lost 2 bases, with 10 bases spanning the gap.

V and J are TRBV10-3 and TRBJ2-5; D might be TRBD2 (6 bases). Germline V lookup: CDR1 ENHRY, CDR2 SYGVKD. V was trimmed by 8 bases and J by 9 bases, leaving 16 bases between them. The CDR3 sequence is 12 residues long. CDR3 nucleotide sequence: TGTGCCATCTCTTCGACGGGGGAGGCCCAGTACTTC. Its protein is CAISSTGEAQYF.

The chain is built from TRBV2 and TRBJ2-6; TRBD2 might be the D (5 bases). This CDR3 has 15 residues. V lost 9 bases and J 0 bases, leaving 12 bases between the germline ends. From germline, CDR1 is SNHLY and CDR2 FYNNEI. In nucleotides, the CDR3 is TGTGCCAGGGAGGAGGAGTTCTCTGGGGCCAACGTCCTGACTTTC. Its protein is CAREEEFSGANVLTF.